These T cell receptor beta chains were read from a single sample in a study of T cells in Graves' hyperthyroidism and ophthalmopathy. One entry per CDR3 protein results from TCRdb running MiXCR on the multiplex PCR reads. The data show about 560,000 distinct CDR3 sequences, 16% seen once. The sequencing sample was made of blood. The receptors originated from a woman aged 18-35 years with Graves' hyperthyroidism. Each CDR3 is given with its conserved first and last residue. The order of the fields is D gene, clone size, J gene, V gene, CDR3 protein, CDR3 DNA. The D gene is left open where the match is weak. Only some rows state a clone size, as once, few, many or a class for expanded clones.

>-|-|TRBJ1-5|TRBV11-3
CASSAGQNQPQHF
TGTGCCAGCAGCGCCGGGCAAAATCAGCCCCAGCATTTT
>-|many|TRBJ2-1|TRBV2
CASSEAPSASYNEQFF
TGTGCCAGCAGTGAAGCGCCTAGCGCCTCCTACAATGAGCAGTTCTTC
>TRBD1|-|TRBJ2-1|TRBV20-1
CSAADRGRGNEQFF
TGCAGTGCTGCGGACAGGGGAAGGGGCAATGAGCAGTTCTTC
>-|few|TRBJ2-2|TRBV14
CASSQDLKTGELFF
TGTGCCAGCAGCCAAGATCTAAAAACCGGGGAGCTGTTTTTT
>TRBD1|many|TRBJ2-1|TRBV28
CASSRQGANEQFF
TGTGCCAGCAGTCGACAGGGGGCAAATGAGCAGTTCTTC
>-|many|TRBJ1-1|TRBV12-3/TRBV12-4
CASSWGRASTEAFF
TGTGCCAGCAGTTGGGGCAGGGCGTCTACTGAAGCTTTCTTT
>-|-|TRBJ1-6|TRBV12-3/TRBV12-4
CASSSHRVNSPLHF
TGTGCCAGCAGTTCCCACAGGGTTAATTCACCCCTCCACTTT
>-|few|TRBJ1-2|TRBV6-2/TRBV6-3
CASSTGGAVGYTF
TGTGCCAGCAGCACGGGGGGGGCTGTTGGCTACACCTTC
>-|-|TRBJ2-1|TRBV13
CASSLTTNEQFF
TGTGCCAGCAGCCTCACTACGAATGAGCAGTTCTTC
>-|many|TRBJ2-7|TRBV6-1
CASSRDTSDYEQYF
TGTGCCAGCAGTCGGGACACCTCGGACTACGAGCAGTACTTC
>TRBD2|many|TRBJ2-3|TRBV27
CASSDTSGRVGDTQYF
TGTGCCAGCAGCGACACTAGCGGGAGGGTCGGAGATACGCAGTATTTT
>TRBD2|few|TRBJ2-1|TRBV5-4
CASSRRLAGVDEQFF
TGTGCCAGCAGCAGACGACTAGCGGGAGTCGATGAGCAGTTCTTC
>TRBD1|many|TRBJ1-1|TRBV7-9
CASTGTGSMNTEAFF
TGTGCCAGCACCGGGACAGGCTCAATGAACACTGAAGCTTTCTTT
>-|many|TRBJ1-1|TRBV27
CASSSPLGKTEAFF
TGTGCCAGCAGTTCACCCCTTGGGAAAACTGAAGCTTTCTTT
>-|few|TRBJ2-5|TRBV9
CASSVGGGRETQYF
TGTGCCAGCAGCGTAGGTGGGGGGAGGGAGACCCAGTACTTC
>TRBD1|-|TRBJ2-7|TRBV11-3
CASSPRGWGTGKDEQYF
TGTGCCAGCAGCCCGAGGGGATGGGGGACAGGGAAAGACGAGCAGTACTTC
>-|many|TRBJ2-7|TRBV7-9
CASSIRDGTYEQYF
TGTGCCAGCAGCATCCGGGACGGGACCTACGAGCAGTACTTC
>-|many|TRBJ2-7|TRBV7-6
CASSLDVGGNEQYF
TGTGCCAGCAGCTTAGATGTTGGGGGGAACGAGCAGTACTTC
>-|-|TRBJ2-1|TRBV5-1
CASSLADTRSYNEQLF
TGCGCCAGCAGCTTGGCCGACACCCGCTCCTACAATGAGCAGCTCTTC
>TRBD2|many|TRBJ2-5|TRBV7-8
CASSSQTSGGQETQYF
TGTGCCAGCAGCTCCCAGACTAGCGGGGGCCAAGAGACCCAGTACTTC
>-|-|TRBJ1-1|TRBV29-1
CSVPPPSNTEAFF
TGCAGCGTGCCTCCTCCCTCCAACACTGAAGCTTTCTTT
>-|few|TRBJ2-5|TRBV20-1
CSARLLGETQYF
TGCAGTGCTAGGTTACTTGGGGAGACCCAGTACTTC
>TRBD2|-|TRBJ2-2|TRBV5-1
CASSLEVRTSGTGELFF
TGCGCCAGCAGCTTGGAAGTTAGGACTAGCGGCACCGGGGAGCTGTTTTTT
>-|few|TRBJ2-2|TRBV7-2
CASSPNDRNTGELFF
TGTGCCAGCAGCCCCAATGACAGGAACACCGGGGAGCTGTTTTTT
>-|many|TRBJ1-1|TRBV19
CASSMGQNTEAFF
TGTGCCAGTAGTATGGGGCAGAACACTGAAGCTTTCTTT
>TRBD2|many|TRBJ2-7|TRBV7-9
CASSLGGTSGGYEQYF
TGTGCCAGCAGCTTAGGCGGGACTAGCGGGGGCTACGAGCAGTACTTC